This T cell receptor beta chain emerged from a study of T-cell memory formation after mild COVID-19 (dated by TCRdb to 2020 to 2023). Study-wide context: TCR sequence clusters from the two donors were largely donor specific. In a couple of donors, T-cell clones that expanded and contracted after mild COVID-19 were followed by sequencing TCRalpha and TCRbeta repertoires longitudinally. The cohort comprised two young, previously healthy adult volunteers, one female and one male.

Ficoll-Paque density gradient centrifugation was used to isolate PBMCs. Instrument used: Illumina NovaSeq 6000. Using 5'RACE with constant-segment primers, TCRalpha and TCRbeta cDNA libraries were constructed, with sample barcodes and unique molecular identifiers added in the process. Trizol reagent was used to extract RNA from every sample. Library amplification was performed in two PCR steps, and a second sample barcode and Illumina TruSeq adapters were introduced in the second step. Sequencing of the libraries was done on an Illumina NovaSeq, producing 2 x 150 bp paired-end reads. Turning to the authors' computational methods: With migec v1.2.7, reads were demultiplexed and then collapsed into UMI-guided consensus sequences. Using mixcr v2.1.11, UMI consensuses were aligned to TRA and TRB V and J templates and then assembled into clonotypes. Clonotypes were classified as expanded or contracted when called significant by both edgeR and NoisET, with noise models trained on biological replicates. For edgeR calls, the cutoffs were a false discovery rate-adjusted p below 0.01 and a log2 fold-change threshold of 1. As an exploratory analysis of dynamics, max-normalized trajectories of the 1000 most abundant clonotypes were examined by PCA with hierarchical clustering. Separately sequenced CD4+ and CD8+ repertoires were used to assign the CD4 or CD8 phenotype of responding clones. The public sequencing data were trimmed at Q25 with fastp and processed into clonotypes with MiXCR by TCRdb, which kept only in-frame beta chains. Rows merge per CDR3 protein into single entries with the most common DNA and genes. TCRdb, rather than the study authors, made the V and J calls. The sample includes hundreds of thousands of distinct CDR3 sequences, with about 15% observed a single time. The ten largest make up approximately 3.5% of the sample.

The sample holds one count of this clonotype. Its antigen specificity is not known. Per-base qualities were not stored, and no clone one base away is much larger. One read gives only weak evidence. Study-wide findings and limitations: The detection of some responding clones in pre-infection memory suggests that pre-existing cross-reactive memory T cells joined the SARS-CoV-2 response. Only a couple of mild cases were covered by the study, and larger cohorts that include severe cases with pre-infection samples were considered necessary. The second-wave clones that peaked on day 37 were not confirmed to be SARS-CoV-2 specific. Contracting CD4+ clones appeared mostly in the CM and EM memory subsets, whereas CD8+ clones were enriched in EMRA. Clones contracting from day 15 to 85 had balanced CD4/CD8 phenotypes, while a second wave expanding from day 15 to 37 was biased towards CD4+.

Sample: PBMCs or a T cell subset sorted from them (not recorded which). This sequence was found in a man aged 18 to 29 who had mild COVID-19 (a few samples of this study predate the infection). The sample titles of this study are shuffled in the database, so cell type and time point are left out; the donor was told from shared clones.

At the DNA level, the sequence is TGTGCCAGCAGTGCCGGTCCGGGAAGGTACGAGCAGTACTTC. Its protein reads: CASSAGPGRYEQYF. The V gene is TRBV6-1 and the J gene is TRBJ2-7; a tentative D match to TRBD2 spans 5 bases. V sheds 4 bases and J sheds 4 bases, leaving 14 bases between their ends. CDR3 length: 14 amino acids, cysteine to phenylalanine. Here the CDR3 DNA is all that survives: 42 bases in frame from base 1. From a lookup of the germline V gene, CDR1 and CDR2 are MNHNS and SASEGT.